Listed below are T cell receptor beta chains from one sample, sequenced in a study of blood T cell repertoires in COVID-19. Produced via immunoSEQ multiplex PCR; TCRdb's table is partial and in-frame only. The sample lists 300,000 to 450,000 clones; about 90% were seen once. Material: PBMCs or T cells enriched from blood (not recorded which). These receptor sequences come from a man aged 35 to 55 in a cohort exposed to, infected with or recovered from COVID-19 (not recorded which). Both conserved end residues are trimmed from each CDR3. Fields, in order: V gene, J gene, CDR3 protein.

TRBV5-6	TRBJ2-7	ASSFGSSGAYEQY
TRBV7-9	TRBJ1-5	ASSLGAWNQPQH
TRBV18	TRBJ2-1	ASSPPSGSRDEQF
TRBV24-1	TRBJ2-1	ATSGTGTGVVDEQF
TRBV11-2	TRBJ2-7	ASSFGTGVNEQY
TRBV5-4	TRBJ2-1	ASSLGGSVYNEQF
TRBV7-2	TRBJ2-5	ASSLAGGVETQY
TRBV27	TRBJ1-1	ASSLHDTGAEAF
TRBV5-6	TRBJ2-5	ASSWWDSQETQY
TRBV11-2	TRBJ2-7	ASSLITSGSSYEQY
TRBV11-1	TRBJ1-4	ASSFGGGSTNEKLF
TRBV6-4	TRBJ1-6	ASSDPPEYRGQGQNSPLH
TRBV27	TRBJ1-1	ASKQLLENTEAF
TRBV3-1/TRBV3-2	TRBJ1-4	ASSQRDRGRANEKLF
TRBV18	TRBJ1-5	ASSSDIPQPQH
TRBV19	TRBJ1-2	ASTDPRGGHPYGYT
TRBV21-1	TRBJ1-3	ASSKDPTGGNTIY
TRBV3-1/TRBV3-2	TRBJ2-5	ASSRTRGETQY
TRBV18	TRBJ2-7	ASSPVTSGGYEQY
TRBV5-4	TRBJ2-3	ASSSQTSGTDTQY
TRBV19	TRBJ2-1	ASKESGISVNEQF
TRBV28	TRBJ1-2	ASSPPDRVMGYT
TRBV18	TRBJ2-1	ASSLMTSGWGNEQF
TRBV5-1	TRBJ2-3	ASSTPGTSGRKDTQY
TRBV19	TRBJ1-1	ASTPSVGARNTEAF
TRBV19	TRBJ1-2	ASTDRGGVRGYT
TRBV13	TRBJ1-2	ASSGYRVGGYT
TRBV7-9	TRBJ2-5	ASSKPGLAGVQTQY
TRBV27	TRBJ2-1	ASSFRGTSRSYEQF